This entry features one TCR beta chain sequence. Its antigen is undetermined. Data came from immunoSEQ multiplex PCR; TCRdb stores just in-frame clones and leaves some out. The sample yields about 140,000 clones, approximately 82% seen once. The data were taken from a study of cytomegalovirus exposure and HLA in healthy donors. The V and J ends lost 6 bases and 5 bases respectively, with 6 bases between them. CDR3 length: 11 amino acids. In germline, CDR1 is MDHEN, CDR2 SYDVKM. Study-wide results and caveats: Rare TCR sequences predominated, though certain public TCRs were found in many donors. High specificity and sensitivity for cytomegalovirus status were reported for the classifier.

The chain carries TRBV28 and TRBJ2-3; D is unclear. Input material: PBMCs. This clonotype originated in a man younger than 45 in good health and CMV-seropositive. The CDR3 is CASSGLDTQYF. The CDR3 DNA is TGTGCCAGCAGCGGGTTAGATACGCAGTATTTT.